The 15 T cell receptor beta chains below all came from one sample that was sequenced in a study of blood T cells in healthy people across ages. PCR was performed a second time for roughly 7 to 11 cycles using a sample-barcoded 5' primer and a J-beta primer mix. TCRdb reanalysed the 5' RACE reads using MiXCR and keeps one entry per CDR3 protein. This table holds around 870,000 distinct CDR3 sequences, more than 25% found once. The specimen sequenced was blood. The receptor source for this set is a woman aged 80 or older in good health.

The CDR3 reads CASSPPHRASTDTQYF. CDR3 sequence (DNA): TGTGCCAGCTCACCACCCCACAGGGCTAGCACAGATACGCAGTATTTT. J is TRBJ2-3 and V is TRBV18; perhaps TRBD1 as D (6 bases). The length of the CDR3 is 16 residues. V dropped 0 bases and J dropped 0 bases, with 10 bases sitting between them. Germline V gene lookup returns CDR1 KGHSH and CDR2 LQKENI.

The CDR3 protein is CASSGTGDTGELFF. CDR3 coding DNA: TGTGCCAGCAGCGGTACCGGGGACACCGGGGAGCTGTTTTTT. V usage is TRBV6-1 and J usage is TRBJ2-2; tentatively, D is TRBD2 (5 bases). This CDR3 has 14 residues. The germline V and J ends were trimmed by 6 bases and 3 bases, with 11 bases remaining between them. The V gene's germline CDR1 is MNHNS and CDR2 SASEGT.

The rearrangement links TRBV7-9 to TRBJ1-1; D is ambiguous. Germline V gives CDR1 SEHNR, CDR2 FQNEAQ (reference sequence). CDR3 size: 13 residues. V lost 6 bases, J lost 0 bases, and 8 bases lay in between. CDR3: CASRGRVNTEAFF. In DNA form, the CDR3 reads TGTGCCAGCAGGGGGAGGGTGAACACTGAAGCTTTCTTT. The complete variable domain, with remaining parts taken from reference TRBV7-9 and TRBJ1-1, reads DTGVSQNPRHKITKRGQNVTFRCDPISEHNRLYWYRQTLGQGPEFLTYFQNEAQLEKSRLLSDRFSAERPKGSFSTLEIQRTEQGDSAMYLCASRGRVNTEAFFGQGTRLTVV.

This clonotype has at least ten counts. The rearrangement uses TRBV24-1 and TRBJ2-3; the D is unclear. The CDR3 extends over 14 amino acids. Trimming stripped 3 bases from V and 6 bases from J, with 12 bases between. Looked up from germline, CDR1 is KGHDR and CDR2 is SFDVKD. In DNA form, the CDR3 reads TGTGCCACCAGTGATAAAGACTGGATTGATACGCAGTATTTT. Residues: CATSDKDWIDTQYF.

This sequence joins TRBV28 and TRBJ2-1, with D tentatively TRBD2 (6 bases). The germline V gene has CDR1 MDHEN and CDR2 SYDVKM. The CDR3 totals 13 residues. The V end was cut by 6 bases, the J end by 10 bases, with 16 bases between. The CDR3 DNA is TGTGCCAGCAGCCTGGACGGGGGATGGGAGCAGTTCTTC. Translated: CASSLDGGWEQFF.

The sample holds many counts of this clonotype. The V and J genes are TRBV27 and TRBJ2-7, with D perhaps matching TRBD1 or TRBD2 (6 bases each). Trimming stripped 1 base from V and 6 bases from J, with 10 bases between. CDR1 is MNHEY and CDR2 is SMNVEV in the germline V gene (reference sequence). The CDR3 consists of 13 residues. The CDR3 nucleotides read TGTGCCAGCAGTTTATTTGGGGGGCGCGAGCAGTACTTC. Translating gives CASSLFGGREQYF.

A note on this clonotype: A much larger clone differs by one base, so this may be a read error. This chain uses TRBV10-2 with TRBJ2-6, with 7 positions matching TRBD1. This CDR3 is 15 amino acids long. The germline CDR1 and CDR2 sequences are WSHSY and SAAADI. In nucleotides, the CDR3 is TGCGCCAGCAGTGGGGACAGTTCTGGGGCCGACGTCCTGACTTTC. This codes for CASSGDSSGADVLTF.

CDR3 coding DNA: TGTGCCTCCGGGTCCTCCGGTAATTCACCCCTCCACTTT. Residues: CASGSSGNSPLHF. The chain recombines TRBV28 with TRBJ1-6; D is undetermined. The V end was cut by 11 bases, the J end by 6 bases, with 14 bases between. Germline-derived CDR1 and CDR2 are MDHEN and SYDVKM. The CDR3 is 13 residues long.

With respect to this clonotype: This may be a read error: a much more frequent sequence differs by one nucleotide. The CDR3 bases are TGTGTCAGCAGTAGGAGTAGGGAGACCCAGTACTTC. Protein product: CVSSRSRETQYF. The rearrangement uses TRBV27 and TRBJ2-7, with no clear D. TRBJ2-5 matches the DNA end more closely, so the J call is doubtful. Germline V gene sequence: CDR1 MNHEY, CDR2 SMNVEV (reference sequence). The CDR3 loop spans 12 amino acids.

This clonotype was observed many times. This rearrangement joins TRBV4-3 to TRBJ2-3; D remains unclear. Germline CDR1 LGHNA, CDR2 YSLEER. The CDR3 has 13 amino acids. V shed 1 base and J shed 8 bases, with 10 bases lying between them. The CDR3 DNA reads TGCGCCAGCAGCCAAGGATCAGCTGGTACGCAGTATTTT. This sequence encodes CASSQGSAGTQYF.

The table lists this clonotype with a few counts. This could be a read error, since a much larger clone is one nucleotide away. The chain is built from TRBV12-3 or TRBV12-4 and TRBJ2-4; D possibly matches TRBD1 or TRBD2 (5 bases each). The V gene lost 4 bases and the J gene lost 9 bases, with 10 bases spanning the gap. The CDR3 totals 12 residues. The DNA of the CDR3 is TGTGCCAGCAGTTGCTGGGGGACCATTCAGTACTTC. Protein: CASSCWGTIQYF.

This clonotype was seen a few times. The V gene is TRBV15, the J gene TRBJ1-4, with 7 positions matching TRBD1. The J segment lost 5 bases and the V segment lost 5 bases, leaving 5 bases of the junction unmatched. The CDR3 runs to 14 residues. In germline, CDR1 is LNHNV, CDR2 YYDKDF (reference sequence). CDR3 sequence (DNA): TGTGCCACCAGCCTAAGAGGGGGCAATGAAAAACTGTTTTTT. Translated, it gives CATSLRGGNEKLFF.

This clonotype appeared many times. The chain combines TRBV6-2 or TRBV6-3 with TRBJ2-5; D remains unclear. Germline values: CDR1 MNHEY, CDR2 SVGEGT. This CDR3 is built from 12 residues. V was shortened by 6 bases and J by 7 bases, with 12 bases between the two germline ends. The CDR3 here is CASSPNSPTQYF. The DNA of the CDR3 is TGTGCCAGCAGCCCCAACTCCCCGACCCAGTACTTC.

This clonotype was seen many times. The chain is built from TRBV3-1 and TRBJ2-6, with 8 bases identical to TRBD2. There are 16 residues in the CDR3. J lost 4 bases, V lost 4 bases, and 6 bases had no gene match. Germline assignment: CDR1 LGHDT and CDR2 YNNKEL (reference sequence). The CDR3 protein is CASSPGLGSGANVLTF. The CDR3 nucleotides are TGTGCCAGCAGCCCGGGACTAGGCTCCGGGGCCAACGTCCTGACTTTC.

The chain has TRBV18 and TRBJ2-7; possible D gene TRBD2, 5 bases. This CDR3 spans 13 amino acids. Between the trimmed V and J ends, which lost 3 bases and 7 bases, there was a span of 13 bases. From germline, CDR1 is KGHSH and CDR2 LQKENI. Here the CDR3 reads CASSPGNTGEQYF. CDR3 in DNA: TGTGCCAGCTCACCCGGGAACACGGGGGAGCAGTACTTC.